The T cell receptor beta chain under discussion was sequenced for a study of OX40 agonist ivuxolimab in advanced cancers. As for the study more broadly: The costimulatory receptor OX40 (CD134) was targeted by ivuxolimab, a fully human IgG2 agonistic monoclonal antibody. The paper reports the monotherapy dose-escalation portion (N of about 52 patients) of the phase I ivuxolimab trial. Peripheral TCRbeta sequencing was intended to test whether TCR sequence diversity was altered and clonal T-cell expansion was caused by ivuxolimab. In the dose-escalation cohort, around four fifths of patients were male, and the mean age was approximately 55 years, with a range of roughly 20 to 85. Intravenous ivuxolimab was administered to patients every 2 weeks at six dose levels: 0.01, 0.1, 0.3, 1.5, 3 and 10 mg/kg. Partial responses occurred in three dose-escalation patients: two with cutaneous melanoma and one with hepatocellular carcinoma. Of the roughly 52 dose-escalation patients, hepatocellular carcinoma was present in approximately 20, melanoma in roughly 15, renal cell carcinoma in 9 and head and neck cancer in 9. Patients were allowed to have had prior anti-PD-1, anti-PD-L1 or anti-CTLA-4 therapy, and 40% of the dose-escalation patients had been treated with checkpoint inhibitors.

Patients with autoimmune disease history or receiving systemic immunosuppression were excluded from the trial. Peripheral blood for TCR sequencing was collected from all dose cohorts at baseline, on cycle 4 day 1, and on cycle 7 day 1. Samples were obtained from an open-label, multicenter, first-in-human phase I dose-escalation trial of ivuxolimab. The trial enrolled adults with locally advanced or metastatic head and neck squamous cell, hepatocellular, melanoma or renal cell carcinoma. Before TCR sequencing, CD4+ T cells and CD8+ T cells were sorted from peripheral blood as separate populations. From its cysteine to its phenylalanine, the CDR3 spans 15 amino acids. The DNA shown is the 45-base CDR3, in frame from base 1. CDR1 is given as MNHEY and CDR2 as SVGAGI, both from the germline V gene. The V end loses 6 bases and the J end loses 4 bases, and a stretch of 19 bases separates them. Genomic DNA was isolated from the sorted cells so that the TCRbeta CDR3 region could be sequenced. The immunoSEQ Assay was used for sequencing of TCRbeta CDR3 regions. TCRdb holds this immuneACCESS table with in-frame rearrangements only. Some clones are missing; in checked studies, unresolved V genes explain under half, and the rest has no known cause. The sample table records over 60,000 clones; around 90% of these occur just once. 1.5% to 2% of the sample is in the top ten clones.

Study-wide conclusions, independent of this receptor: Low levels of normalized T-cell clonal expansion were also shown by some nonresponding patients. In the 0.1-3.0 mg/kg groups, partial responders had among the lowest normalized peripheral clonal expansion, particularly in CD8+ T cells. On average, CD8+ T cells showed more expanded clones than CD4+ T cells after ivuxolimab. At doses of 0.1 to 3.0 mg/kg, clonal expansion of both CD4+ and CD8+ T cells in blood was seen between baseline and week 6. The antigen specificity of the clonally expanded peripheral T cells was not determined.

Concerning this clone: Its antigen target is currently unknown. No much larger clone is present one base from it, and per-base qualities are unavailable.

The chain links TRBV6-5 with TRBJ2-7; matching of 7 bases hints at TRBD2 as the D gene. The starting material was CD4+ or CD8+ T cells sorted from blood, obtained in a trial of the OX40 agonist ivuxolimab. The TCR originated in an adult with an advanced solid tumor such as melanoma, head and neck, liver or kidney cancer. The CDR3 has the sequence CASSHRGRGRYEQYF. The DNA sequence is as follows: TGTGCCAGCAGCCACCGGGGGCGGGGGAGGTACGAGCAGTACTTC.